The entry below describes one TCR beta chain. The CDR3 consists of 15 residues. V dropped 3 bases and J dropped 1; count of bases not matched to a gene: 2. Germline values: CDR1 SEHNR, CDR2 FQNEAQ (reference sequence). Resolution of symptoms, clearance, or two negative PCRs was present in recovered Cohort 3 donors. The data stem from a study of blood T cell repertoires in COVID-19. Clones were sequenced by immunoSEQ multiplex PCR, and TCRdb holds only the in-frame ones, with some missing. Among roughly 400,000 clones listed, around 87% were seen once. The clonotype was recovered from a man aged 25 to 45 who had recovered from COVID-19. The sample consisted of PBMCs or T cells enriched from blood (not recorded which). This chain joins TRBV7-9 and TRBJ1-4, with 7 nucleotides matching TRBD1. CDR3 sequence (DNA): TGTGCCAGCAGCTTCGCAGGGGGAACTAATGAAAAACTGTTTTTT. Protein: CASSFAGGTNEKLFF.